The T cell receptor (beta chain) described here comes from a study of T cell clonotyping in hematopoietic cell transplantation. The overall study: Recipients' pretransplant samples followed cytoreduction.

The time point: recipient sample about 28 days before transplant, after cytoreduction. Points from the study as a whole: After transplant, recipient diversity fell while pathologically expanded clonotypes grew through day 180. At the given depth, recipient repertoires were over 95% de novo clonotypes. No sorting was done, leaving CD4 and CD8 contributions mixed.

Trimming took 2 bases from V and 8 from J, leaving 14 bases between them. The CDR3 is made up of 15 amino acids. CDR1 and CDR2 (germline): SGHNT, YYREEE (reference sequence). A word on this clone: Its antigen is undetermined.

Clones were read by immunoSEQ multiplex PCR, and TCRdb kept only the in-frame ones, dropping some. This table holds 1,600 or so clones, over 85% found once. Source: peripheral blood mononuclear cells, taken before stem cell transplant. The rearrangement uses TRBV5-4 and TRBJ1-6; D unclear. This sequence was found in a woman between 45 and 60 years old with acute myeloid leukemia. Some clones in this sample may be carry-over from other donors' samples. CDR3 region: CASSLSPGGYSPLHF. The CDR3 bases are TGTGCCAGCAGCTTAAGCCCGGGTGGATATTCACCCCTCCACTTT.